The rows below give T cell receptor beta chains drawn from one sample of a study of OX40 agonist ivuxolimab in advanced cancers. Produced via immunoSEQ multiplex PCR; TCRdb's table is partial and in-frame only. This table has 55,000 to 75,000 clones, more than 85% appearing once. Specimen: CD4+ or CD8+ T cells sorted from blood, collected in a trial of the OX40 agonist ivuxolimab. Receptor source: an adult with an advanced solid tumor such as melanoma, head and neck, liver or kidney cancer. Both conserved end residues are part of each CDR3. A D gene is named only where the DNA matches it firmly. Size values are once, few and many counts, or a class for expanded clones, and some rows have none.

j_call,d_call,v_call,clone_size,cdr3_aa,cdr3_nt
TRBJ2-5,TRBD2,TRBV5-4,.,CASSFRGEETQYF,TGTGCCAGCAGCTTCCGGGGGGAAGAGACCCAGTACTTC
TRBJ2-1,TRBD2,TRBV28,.,CASSPSGGQYNEQFF,TGTGCCAGCAGTCCTAGCGGGGGGCAGTACAATGAGCAGTTCTTC
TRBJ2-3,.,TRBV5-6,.,CASSWEDSNTQYF,TGTGCCAGCAGCTGGGAGGATTCCAATACGCAGTATTTT
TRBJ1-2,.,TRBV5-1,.,CASSWFPGVEYGYTF,TGCGCCAGCAGCTGGTTCCCGGGAGTTGAGTATGGCTACACCTTC
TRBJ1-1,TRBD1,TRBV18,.,CASSGAGGNTEAFF,TGTGCCAGCTCAGGGGCAGGGGGCAACACTGAAGCTTTCTTT
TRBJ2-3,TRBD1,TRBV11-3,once,CASSLGDRGSPTDTQYF,TGTGCCAGCAGCTTAGGGGACAGGGGGAGCCCCACAGATACGCAGTATTTT
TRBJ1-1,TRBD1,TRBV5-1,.,CASSPQGVNTEAFF,TGCGCCAGCAGCCCCCAGGGGGTGAACACTGAAGCTTTCTTT
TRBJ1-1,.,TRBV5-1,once,CASSWGSGRDTEAFF,TGCGCCAGCAGCTGGGGGTCAGGGAGGGACACTGAAGCTTTCTTT
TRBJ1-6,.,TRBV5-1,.,CASSRTGFEILENSPLHF,TGCGCCAGCAGCCGAACTGGGTTTGAAATACTGGAAAATTCACCCCTCCACTTT
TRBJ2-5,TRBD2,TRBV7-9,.,CASSWEGSPGETQYF,TGTGCCAGCAGCTGGGAGGGCTCCCCCGGAGAGACCCAGTACTTC
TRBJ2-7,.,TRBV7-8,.,CASSYNRYPGLREQYF,TGTGCCAGCAGTTACAACAGGTACCCCGGCCTGCGCGAGCAGTACTTC
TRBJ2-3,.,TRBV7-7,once,CASSPYTDTQYF,TGTGCTAGCAGCCCCTACACAGATACGCAGTATTTT
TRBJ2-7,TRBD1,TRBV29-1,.,CSPTGQPYEQYF,TGCAGCCCCACGGGACAGCCCTACGAGCAGTACTTC
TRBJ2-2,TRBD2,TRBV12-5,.,CASGLVPGLAGGRPTNTGELFF,TGTGCTAGTGGTTTGGTCCCTGGACTAGCGGGGGGGCGCCCCACGAACACCGGGGAGCTGTTTTTT
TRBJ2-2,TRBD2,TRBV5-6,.,CASSIRTSWYGELFF,TGTGCCAGCAGCATTCGGACTAGCTGGTACGGGGAGCTGTTTTTT
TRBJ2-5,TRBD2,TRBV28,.,CASTPVGLTQETQYF,TGTGCCAGCACCCCAGTGGGACTAACACAAGAGACCCAGTACTTC
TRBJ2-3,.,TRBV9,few,CASSVAGNSPDTQYF,TGTGCCAGCAGCGTAGCGGGAAATTCTCCAGATACGCAGTATTTT
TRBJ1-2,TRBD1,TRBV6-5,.,CASSLTGDGYTF,TGTGCCAGCAGTTTGACAGGGGATGGCTACACCTTC
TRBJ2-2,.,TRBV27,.,CASSLYYRLNTGELFF,TGTGCCAGCAGTTTATACTACCGTTTAAACACCGGGGAGCTGTTTTTT
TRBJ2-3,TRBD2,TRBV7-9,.,CASSRKLAGGGGTDTQYF,TGTGCCAGCAGCCGGAAATTAGCGGGAGGGGGGGGCACAGATACGCAGTATTTT
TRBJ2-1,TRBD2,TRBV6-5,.,CASSYGLAGGEQFF,TGTGCCAGCAGTTACGGCCTAGCGGGAGGAGAGCAGTTCTTC
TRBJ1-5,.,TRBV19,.,CASSIATFQPQHF,TGTGCCAGTAGTATAGCTACGTTTCAGCCCCAGCATTTT
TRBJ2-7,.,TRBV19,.,CASRAADSTYEQYF,TGTGCCAGTAGGGCCGCGGACAGTACCTACGAGCAGTACTTC
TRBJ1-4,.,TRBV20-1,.,CSASGEKLFF,TGCAGTGCTAGTGGGGAAAAACTGTTTTTT
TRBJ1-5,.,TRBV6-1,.,CASSGTFNQPQHF,TGTGCCAGCAGTGGAACCTTCAATCAGCCCCAGCATTTT
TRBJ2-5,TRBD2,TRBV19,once,CATSPGLASQETQYF,TGTGCCACCTCCCCGGGACTAGCGTCTCAAGAGACCCAGTACTTC
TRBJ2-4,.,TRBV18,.,CASSLRQVGNIQYF,TGTGCCAGCTCACTACGACAGGTCGGAAACATTCAGTACTTC
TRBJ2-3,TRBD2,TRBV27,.,CASSFLAGGPRGTDTQYF,TGTGCCAGCAGTTTTCTAGCGGGGGGGCCTAGAGGCACAGATACGCAGTATTTT
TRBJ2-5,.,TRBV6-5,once,CASSYSGGPEETQYF,TGTGCCAGCAGTTATAGTGGCGGACCAGAGGAGACCCAGTACTTC
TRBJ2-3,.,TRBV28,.,CASSPRTTTDTQYF,TGTGCCAGCAGTCCTCGGACCACTACAGATACGCAGTATTTT
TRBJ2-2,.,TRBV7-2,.,CASRREVTGELFF,TGTGCCAGCAGGAGGGAGGTTACCGGGGAGCTGTTTTTT
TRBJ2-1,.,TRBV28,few,CASRPGHGDNEQFF,TGTGCCAGCAGGCCGGGCCACGGGGACAATGAGCAGTTCTTC
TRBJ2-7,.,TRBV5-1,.,CASSLSQGGAYEQYF,TGCGCCAGCAGCTTGTCACAGGGAGGGGCCTACGAGCAGTACTTC
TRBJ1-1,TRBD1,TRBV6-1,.,CASRDRGMMNTEAFF,TGTGCCAGCAGAGACAGGGGCATGATGAACACTGAAGCTTTCTTT
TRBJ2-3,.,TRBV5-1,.,CASSLQSIDTQYF,TGCGCCAGCAGCTTGCAGTCGATAGATACGCAGTATTTT
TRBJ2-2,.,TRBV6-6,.,CASSYSRRAGELFF,TGTGCCAGCAGTTACTCGAGGCGGGCCGGGGAGCTGTTTTTT
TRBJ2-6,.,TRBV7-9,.,CASSLVTSGANVLTF,TGTGCCAGCAGCTTGGTGACCTCTGGGGCCAACGTCCTGACTTTC
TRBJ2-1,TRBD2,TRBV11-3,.,CASSWETSGNDNEQFF,TGTGCCAGCAGCTGGGAGACTAGCGGGAACGACAATGAGCAGTTCTTC
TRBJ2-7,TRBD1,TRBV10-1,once,CASSPGTGWTEQYF,TGCGCCAGCAGTCCGGGGACAGGGTGGACCGAGCAGTACTTC
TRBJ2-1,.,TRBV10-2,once,CASSVAGQYEQFF,TGCGCCAGCAGTGTGGCAGGGCAGTATGAGCAGTTCTTC
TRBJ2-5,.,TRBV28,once,CASSSGPIQETQYF,TGTGCCAGCAGTTCCGGCCCCATCCAAGAGACCCAGTACTTC
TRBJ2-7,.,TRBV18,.,CASSPPGTHLTYEQYF,TGTGCCAGCTCACCCCCAGGAACCCACCTTACCTACGAGCAGTACTTC
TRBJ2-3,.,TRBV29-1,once,CSVEGETSTDTQYF,TGCAGCGTTGAAGGAGAGACTAGCACAGATACGCAGTATTTT
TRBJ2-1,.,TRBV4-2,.,CASSQGVGPQGEQFF,TGTGCCAGCAGCCAAGGTGTCGGGCCTCAAGGTGAGCAGTTCTTC
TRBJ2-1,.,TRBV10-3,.,CAIREGVVVEQFF,TGTGCCATCAGGGAGGGGGTGGTCGTTGAGCAGTTCTTC
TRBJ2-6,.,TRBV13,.,CASIYRSGANVLTF,TGTGCCAGCATATACAGGTCTGGGGCCAACGTCCTGACTTTC
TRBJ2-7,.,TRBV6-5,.,CASSQISRRDEQYF,TGTGCCAGCAGCCAAATCAGTCGAAGAGACGAGCAGTACTTC
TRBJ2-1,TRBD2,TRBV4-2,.,CASSQLLAGVNEQFF,TGTGCCAGCAGCCAACTTTTAGCGGGAGTGAATGAGCAGTTCTTC